Sequencing of this T cell receptor (beta chain) was carried out in a study of cytomegalovirus exposure and HLA in healthy donors. On this clone itself: Antigen: not known.

The method was immunoSEQ multiplex PCR; TCRdb's version includes in-frame clones alone and lacks a portion of them. The sample consists of around 250,000 clones, around 89% of them appearing once. The CDR3 runs 14 residues. V lost 1 base, J lost 0 bases, and 2 bases stayed unmatched. Germline V gene lookup returns CDR1 GTSNPN and CDR2 SVGIG (reference sequence). The study, taken as a whole, reports: 164 TCR beta chains were listed as cytomegalovirus-associated. TCR sequences were mostly rare, though some public TCRs occurred in many donors. The classifier reportedly diagnosed cytomegalovirus status with high sensitivity and specificity.

The donors were members of the roughly 120-subject validation cohort (separate from the approximately 670-subject first cohort). Sequenced input: PBMCs. This receptor was taken from a woman aged 18-29 years in good health and CMV-seronegative. This rearrangement joins TRBV30 to TRBJ2-7; 8 bases agree with TRBD1. CDR3 residues: CAWSGTGSSYEQYF. CDR3 nucleotides: TGTGCCTGGAGTGGGACAGGGAGCTCCTACGAGCAGTACTTC.